What follows describes a single T cell receptor beta chain. Antigen: not known. Assay: immunoSEQ multiplex PCR; the TCRdb copy retains only in-frame clones and omits some. The repertoire holds roughly 150,000 clones, approximately 85% seen once, with around 8% in the top ten. The sample originates from a study of T cell responses to AZD1222 COVID-19 vaccine. Overall study results and limits: There were mostly white British donors and more females than males, and clonal diversity was possibly underestimated.

Trimming at V came to 0 bases and at J to 3 bases, leaving 5 bases not matched to a gene. This CDR3 region has 14 residues. In germline, CDR1 is GTSNPN, CDR2 SVGIG (reference sequence). Sequences were derived from peripheral blood, sampled on day 0 of AZD1222 vaccination. The chain couples TRBV30 to TRBJ2-7; 7 bases map to TRBD1. This sequence originates from an adult in good health. DNA for the CDR3: TGTGCCTGGAGTGTCGGTGGGACAGACTACGAGCAGTACTTC. Its protein is CAWSVGGTDYEQYF. Full variable domain (remainder filled in from reference TRBV30 and TRBJ2-7): SQTIHQWPATLVQPVGSPLSLECTVEGTSNPNLYWYRQAAGRGLQLLFYSVGIGQISSEVPQNLSASRPQDRQFILSSKKLLLSDSGFYLCAWSVGGTDYEQYFGPGTRLTVT.